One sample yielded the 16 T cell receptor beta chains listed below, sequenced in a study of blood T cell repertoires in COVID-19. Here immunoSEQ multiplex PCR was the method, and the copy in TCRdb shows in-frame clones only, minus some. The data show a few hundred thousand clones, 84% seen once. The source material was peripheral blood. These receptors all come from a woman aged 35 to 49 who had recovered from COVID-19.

In DNA form, the CDR3 reads TGCAGCGTTGCGAAGGCTAGCGGGGGGCCCGGAGAGACCCAGTACTTC. It codes for CSVAKASGGPGETQYF. The genes are TRBV29-1 and TRBJ2-5; TRBD2 matches at 11 bases. The CDR3 is 16 residues long. Germline CDR1 is SQVTM and CDR2 is ANQGSEA. Trimming took 4 bases from V and 4 from J; bases not matched to a gene: 11.

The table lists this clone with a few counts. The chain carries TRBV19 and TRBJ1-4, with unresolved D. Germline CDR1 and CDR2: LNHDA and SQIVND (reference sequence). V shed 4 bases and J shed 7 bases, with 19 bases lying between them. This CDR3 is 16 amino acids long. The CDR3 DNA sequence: TGTGCCAGTAGTACTTTGAAAAACCTACTGAGTGAAAAACTGTTTTTT. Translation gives CASSTLKNLLSEKLFF.

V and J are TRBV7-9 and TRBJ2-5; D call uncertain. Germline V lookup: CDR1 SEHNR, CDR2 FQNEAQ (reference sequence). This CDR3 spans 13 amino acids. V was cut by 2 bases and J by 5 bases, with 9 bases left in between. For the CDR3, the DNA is TGTGCCAGCAGCTTATTTCAGTCTGAGACCCAGTACTTC. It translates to CASSLFQSETQYF.

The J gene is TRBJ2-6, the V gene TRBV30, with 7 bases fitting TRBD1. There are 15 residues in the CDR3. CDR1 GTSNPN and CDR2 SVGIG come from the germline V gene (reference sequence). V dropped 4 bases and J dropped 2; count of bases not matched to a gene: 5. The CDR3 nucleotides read TGTGCCTGGACTGCAACAGGGGCTGGGGCCAACGTCCTGACTTTC. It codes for CAWTATGAGANVLTF.

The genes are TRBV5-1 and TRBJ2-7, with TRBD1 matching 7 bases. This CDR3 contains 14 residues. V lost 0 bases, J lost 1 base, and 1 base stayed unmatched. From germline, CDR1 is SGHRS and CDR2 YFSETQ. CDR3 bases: TGCGCCAGCAGCTTGGCGGGACAGTCCTACGAGCAGTACTTC. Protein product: CASSLAGQSYEQYF.

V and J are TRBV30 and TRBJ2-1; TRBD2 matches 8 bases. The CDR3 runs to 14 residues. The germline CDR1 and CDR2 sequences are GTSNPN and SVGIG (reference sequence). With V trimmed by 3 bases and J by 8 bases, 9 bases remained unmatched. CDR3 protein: CAWRERGRLDEQFF. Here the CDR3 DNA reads TGTGCCTGGAGAGAGCGGGGGCGCCTCGATGAGCAGTTCTTC.

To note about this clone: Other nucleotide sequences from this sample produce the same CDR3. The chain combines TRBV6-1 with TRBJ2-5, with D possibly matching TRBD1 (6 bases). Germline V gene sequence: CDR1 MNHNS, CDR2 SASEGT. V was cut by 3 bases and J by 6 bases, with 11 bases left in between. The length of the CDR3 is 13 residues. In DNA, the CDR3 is TGTGCCAGCAGTGACAGGGGCCTGAAGACCCAGTACTTC. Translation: CASSDRGLKTQYF.

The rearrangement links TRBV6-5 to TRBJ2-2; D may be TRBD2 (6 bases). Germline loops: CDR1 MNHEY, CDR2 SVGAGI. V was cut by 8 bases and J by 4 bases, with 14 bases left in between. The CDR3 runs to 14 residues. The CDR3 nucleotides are TGTGCCAGCGGAGGGCAGGGTGGCACCGGGGAGCTGTTTTTT. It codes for CASGGQGGTGELFF.

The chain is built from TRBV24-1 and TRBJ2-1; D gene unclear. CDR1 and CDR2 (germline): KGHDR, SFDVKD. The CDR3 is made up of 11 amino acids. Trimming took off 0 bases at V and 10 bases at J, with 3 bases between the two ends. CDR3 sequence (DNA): TGTGCCACCAGTGATTTGCTAGAGCAGTTCTTC. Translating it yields CATSDLLEQFF.

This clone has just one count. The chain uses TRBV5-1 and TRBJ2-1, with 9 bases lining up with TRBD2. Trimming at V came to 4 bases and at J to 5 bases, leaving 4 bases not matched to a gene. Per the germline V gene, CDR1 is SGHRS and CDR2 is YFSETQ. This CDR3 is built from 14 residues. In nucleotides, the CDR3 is TGCGCCAGCAGCGACGGACTAGCGAACAATGAGCAGTTCTTC. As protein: CASSDGLANNEQFF.

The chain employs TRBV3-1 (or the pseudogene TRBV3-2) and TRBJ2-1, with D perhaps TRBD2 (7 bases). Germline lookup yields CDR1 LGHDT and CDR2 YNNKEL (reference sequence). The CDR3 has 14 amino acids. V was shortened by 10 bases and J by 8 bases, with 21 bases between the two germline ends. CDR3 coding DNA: TGTGCCATCGGGGAGGGGGGCACTGGGGATGAGCAGTTCTTC. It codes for CAIGEGGTGDEQFF.

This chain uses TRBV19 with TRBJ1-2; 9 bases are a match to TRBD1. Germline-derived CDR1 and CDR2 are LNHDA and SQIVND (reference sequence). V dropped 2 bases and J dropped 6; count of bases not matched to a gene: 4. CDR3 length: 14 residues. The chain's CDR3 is CASSITGGRNGYTF. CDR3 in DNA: TGTGCCAGTAGTATAACAGGGGGCCGAAATGGCTACACCTTC.

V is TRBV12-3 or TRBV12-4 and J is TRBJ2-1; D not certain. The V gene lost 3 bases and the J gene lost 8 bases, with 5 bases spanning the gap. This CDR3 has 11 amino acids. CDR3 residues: CASSFWHEQFF. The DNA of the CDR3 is TGTGCCAGCAGTTTCTGGCATGAGCAGTTCTTC.

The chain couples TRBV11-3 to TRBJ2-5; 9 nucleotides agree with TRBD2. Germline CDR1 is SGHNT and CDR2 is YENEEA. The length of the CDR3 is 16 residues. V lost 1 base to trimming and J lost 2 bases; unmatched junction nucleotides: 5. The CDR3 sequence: CASSLGVTSGQETQYF. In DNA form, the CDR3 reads TGTGCCAGCAGCTTAGGGGTGACTAGCGGACAAGAGACCCAGTACTTC.

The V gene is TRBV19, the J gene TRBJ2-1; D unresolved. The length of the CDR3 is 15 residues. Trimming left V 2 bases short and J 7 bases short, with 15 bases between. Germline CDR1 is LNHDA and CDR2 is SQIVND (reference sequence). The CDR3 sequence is CASSIIDSSVNEQFF. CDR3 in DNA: TGTGCCAGTAGTATAATCGACTCCTCCGTGAATGAGCAGTTCTTC.

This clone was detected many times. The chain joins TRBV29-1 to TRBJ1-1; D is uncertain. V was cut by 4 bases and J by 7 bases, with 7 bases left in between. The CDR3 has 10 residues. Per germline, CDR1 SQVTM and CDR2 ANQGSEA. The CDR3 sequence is CSVVNNEAFF. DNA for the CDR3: TGCAGCGTTGTAAATAATGAAGCTTTCTTT.